Listed below are T cell receptor beta chains from one sample, sequenced in a study of blood T cell repertoires in COVID-19. Sequenced by immunoSEQ multiplex PCR; TCRdb stores in-frame clones only, minus some. The sample holds about 380,000 clones; roughly 86% are singletons and the top ten take roughly 1.2%. Input material: peripheral blood. Source of these receptors: a human donor with acute or convalescent COVID-19. The donor label of this sample is uncertain. Both conserved end residues are trimmed from each CDR3. Each record gives: CDR3 protein, D gene, clone size, V gene, CDR3 length. A D gene is named only where the DNA matches it firmly. Size is omitted from some rows. Given values are once, few, many or a class for expanded clones.

ASRVGQSNYGYT,-,-,TRBV28,12
ASSLALVQAGNTIY,-,-,TRBV5-1,14
ASSHRQGLGYT,TRBD1,-,TRBV3-1/TRBV3-2,11
ASKGQRGGETQY,-,-,TRBV2,12
ASSLNPGQGYSPLH,TRBD1,-,TRBV18,14
AISETGFVYGYT,-,-,TRBV10-3,12
ASSPEGGWRQY,TRBD1,few,TRBV18,11
ASSQGQGAGGYT,TRBD1,once,TRBV18,12
ASSQGAGDVYGYT,-,-,TRBV3-1/TRBV3-2,13
ASSLAAGPDTQY,-,-,TRBV7-2,12
ASSFGLNTEAF,-,-,TRBV7-9,11
SVDQLRTSQETQY,TRBD2,-,TRBV29-1,13
ASSWAGEAF,-,-,TRBV5-1,9
ASSVRDTYPYEQY,-,few,TRBV13,13
ASSMAAGGGEKLF,TRBD1,-,TRBV19,13
ASRGQVGTEAF,TRBD1,-,TRBV12-3/TRBV12-4,11
ASSYSIQANTEAF,-,-,TRBV6-5,13
ASSSGSSEAF,-,-,TRBV11-2,10
ASSNRDGSDTQY,-,many,TRBV27,12
ASSLVQGTYNEQF,-,-,TRBV5-5,13
ASSYSSATASYEQY,-,once,TRBV6-5,14
ASSLVGQGISPLH,TRBD1,-,TRBV7-9,13
ASSRSYEGAQY,-,-,TRBV6-6,11
ASSGAGQFISSNGYT,TRBD1,-,TRBV19,15
ASSPVIQNTEAF,-,-,TRBV6-1,12
ASSLRSPGSYGYT,-,-,TRBV7-9,13
ASNSGRFYGYT,-,-,TRBV19,11
ASSSSYEQY,-,-,TRBV5-1,9
AWSVLGARVNEQF,-,-,TRBV30,13
ASSLGTGGVETQY,TRBD1,-,TRBV7-9,13
ASRWNVGLGEQY,TRBD2,-,TRBV2,12
ASSEDRGRDQPQH,TRBD1,-,TRBV19,13
ASSSSPSGSLSGNTIY,-,-,TRBV5-1,16
ASSIATGGKLF,-,-,TRBV19,11
ASSLGGAGGEQY,TRBD2,-,TRBV7-8,12
ASRGPSASNYGYT,-,-,TRBV28,13
ASSHLAGVGGNEQF,-,-,TRBV14,14
ASSLGAEHYGYT,-,-,TRBV7-2,12
ASSETGLGGYT,TRBD1,-,TRBV6-4,11
ASSIEPGHYTDTQY,-,-,TRBV5-1,14
ASSPQRAGGLAIDTQY,TRBD2,-,TRBV7-2,16
ASSFGQVNEKLF,-,once,TRBV7-8,12
ASSVASGGTLSYEQY,TRBD2,-,TRBV9,15
ASSLRGIRGYT,-,-,TRBV12-3/TRBV12-4,11
ASSPPGTRTQY,TRBD2,-,TRBV7-9,11
ASSPSPRQGDLF,TRBD1,once,TRBV4-2,12
ASRNQPGYSNQPQH,-,-,TRBV19,14
ASSYSRGAGGYT,-,-,TRBV6-5,12
ATSIRGAMVGYT,-,-,TRBV15,12
ASSQRGTANTQY,-,-,TRBV3-1/TRBV3-2,12
ASSFMEEGNTEAF,-,-,TRBV7-8,13
ASRDPVGQGLSSYNEQF,TRBD1,-,TRBV27,17
ASSASRSYGYT,-,few,TRBV3-1/TRBV3-2,11
ASSSTGQGKLF,TRBD1,-,TRBV19,11